This entry describes one T cell receptor (beta chain). Its antigen is not identified. The sample is drawn from a study of T cell responses to AZD1222 COVID-19 vaccine. CDR1 and CDR2 from the germline V gene are MGHRA and YSYEKL. The CDR3 has 14 amino acids. V shed 5 bases and J shed 1 base, with 11 bases lying between them. Here immunoSEQ multiplex PCR was the method, and the copy in TCRdb shows in-frame clones only, minus some. The repertoire consists of under 150,000 clones, with roughly 90% occurring once and the leading ten covering approximately 1.8%. General study findings and limits: Recipients of two AZD1222 doses showed rising Spike-specific TCR breadth and depth.

Sample: peripheral blood, taken 28 days after the second AZD1222 dose. The rearrangement uses TRBV4-1 and TRBJ2-5; D remains ambiguous. The TCR originated in an adult who received the AZD1222 COVID-19 vaccine. The CDR3 reads CASSSPGSQETQYF. Here the CDR3 DNA reads TGCGCCAGCAGCTCACCCGGGTCCCAAGAGACCCAGTACTTC.